The rows below give T cell receptor beta chains drawn from one sample of a study of shared clonotypes between healthy human individuals. The data were produced by immunoSEQ multiplex PCR, yet TCRdb's version contains in-frame clones alone and is incomplete. The data contain millions of clones, around 96% of them singletons. The material sequenced was naive CD8+ T cells sorted from blood. The source is a man aged 18 to 29 in good health. CDR3s include the opening cysteine and the closing phenylalanine or tryptophan. The order of the fields is D gene, clone size, V gene, J gene, CDR3 DNA, CDR3 protein. The D gene is left open where the match is weak. Rows give clone size only sometimes, using once, few, many, or a class for an expanded clone.

D gene: TRBD1
clone size: -
V gene: TRBV27
J gene: TRBJ1-1
CDR3 DNA: TGTGCCAGCAGTTTTACAGGGGGCGCTGTCTCCCACACTGAAGCTTTCTTT
CDR3 protein: CASSFTGGAVSHTEAFF

D gene: -
clone size: -
V gene: TRBV27
J gene: TRBJ2-7
CDR3 DNA: TGTGCCAGCAGTTTCGGATCCGCCTACGAGCAGTACTTC
CDR3 protein: CASSFGSAYEQYF

D gene: TRBD1
clone size: -
V gene: TRBV30
J gene: TRBJ2-3
CDR3 DNA: TGTGCCTGGAGTTTACAGGGGGGACCCACAGATACGCAGTATTTT
CDR3 protein: CAWSLQGGPTDTQYF

D gene: TRBD2
clone size: once
V gene: TRBV5-6
J gene: TRBJ2-1
CDR3 DNA: TGTGCCAGCATCTTAAGCGGGGGCCGGTACAATGAGCAGTTCTTC
CDR3 protein: CASILSGGRYNEQFF

D gene: -
clone size: -
V gene: TRBV28
J gene: TRBJ2-5
CDR3 DNA: TGTGCCAGCAGTTTAGTGGACAAGTACCAAGAGACCCAGTACTTC
CDR3 protein: CASSLVDKYQETQYF

D gene: -
clone size: -
V gene: TRBV6-5
J gene: TRBJ1-5
CDR3 DNA: TGTGCCAGCAGTTCAGGACTCAATCAGCCCCAGCATTTT
CDR3 protein: CASSSGLNQPQHF

D gene: -
clone size: once
V gene: TRBV6-1
J gene: TRBJ1-5
CDR3 DNA: TGTGCCAGCAGTGAAGACAGCAGCAATCAGCCCCAGCATTTT
CDR3 protein: CASSEDSSNQPQHF

D gene: -
clone size: -
V gene: TRBV29-1
J gene: TRBJ2-1
CDR3 DNA: TGCAGCGTTGACCATTGGGAGGGGGCCTACAATGAGCAGTTCTTC
CDR3 protein: CSVDHWEGAYNEQFF

D gene: -
clone size: -
V gene: TRBV5-4
J gene: TRBJ1-4
CDR3 DNA: TGTGCCAGCAGCTCTGGCCCGCTGGAACGGGGGAAACTGTTTTTT
CDR3 protein: CASSSGPLERGKLFF

D gene: TRBD1
clone size: -
V gene: TRBV14
J gene: TRBJ2-2
CDR3 DNA: TGTGCCAGCAGCCTGGGACAGGCGAACACCGGGGAGCTGTTTTTT
CDR3 protein: CASSLGQANTGELFF

D gene: TRBD2
clone size: -
V gene: TRBV27
J gene: TRBJ2-7
CDR3 DNA: TGTGCCAGCAGTGGTAGCGGGAGTGGCTACGAGCAGTACTTC
CDR3 protein: CASSGSGSGYEQYF

D gene: -
clone size: -
V gene: TRBV15
J gene: TRBJ1-1
CDR3 DNA: TGTGCCACCAGCGCCGAGTCGCCACCCGGAGACACTGAAGCTTTCTTT
CDR3 protein: CATSAESPPGDTEAFF

D gene: -
clone size: -
V gene: TRBV10-2
J gene: TRBJ2-7
CDR3 DNA: TGCGCCAGCGCAGAAGTGTACGAGCAGTACTTC
CDR3 protein: CASAEVYEQYF

D gene: -
clone size: -
V gene: TRBV28
J gene: TRBJ2-7
CDR3 DNA: TGTGCCACCCTCCCCGGGGCCTCCTACGAGCAGTACTTC
CDR3 protein: CATLPGASYEQYF

D gene: -
clone size: -
V gene: TRBV27
J gene: TRBJ2-7
CDR3 DNA: TGTGCCAGCAGTTTATCCATAACCTACGAGCAGTACTTC
CDR3 protein: CASSLSITYEQYF

D gene: TRBD1
clone size: -
V gene: TRBV27
J gene: TRBJ2-7
CDR3 DNA: TGTGCCAGCAGTTTATCGACAGGGTACTACGAGCAGTACTTC
CDR3 protein: CASSLSTGYYEQYF

D gene: TRBD1
clone size: -
V gene: TRBV2
J gene: TRBJ2-7
CDR3 DNA: TGTGCCAGCAGAGTCCTCGGGACAGGGTTGTACTCCGAGCAGTACTTC
CDR3 protein: CASRVLGTGLYSEQYF

D gene: -
clone size: few
V gene: TRBV4-2
J gene: TRBJ1-2
CDR3 DNA: TGTGCCAGCAGCCAAGAAGATCCGACACGATATGGCTACACCTTC
CDR3 protein: CASSQEDPTRYGYTF

D gene: -
clone size: -
V gene: TRBV5-8
J gene: TRBJ1-5
CDR3 DNA: TGTGCCAGCAGCTTGGCCTGGTCGCCCCAGCATTTT
CDR3 protein: CASSLAWSPQHF

D gene: TRBD1
clone size: -
V gene: TRBV7-9
J gene: TRBJ1-1
CDR3 DNA: TGTGCCAGCAGCCCAGGGACAGGGGGCATGTCTTTCTTT
CDR3 protein: CASSPGTGGMSFF

D gene: -
clone size: -
V gene: TRBV6-6
J gene: TRBJ2-5
CDR3 DNA: TGTGCCAGCAGTTACCCCCGGGTTGGAGAGACCCAGTACTTC
CDR3 protein: CASSYPRVGETQYF

D gene: TRBD2
clone size: -
V gene: TRBV2
J gene: TRBJ2-1
CDR3 DNA: TGTGCCAGCAGTTCTGGGACTAGCGGGAGCGGTTACTACAATGAGCAGTTCTTC
CDR3 protein: CASSSGTSGSGYYNEQFF

D gene: -
clone size: -
V gene: TRBV5-1
J gene: TRBJ1-2
CDR3 DNA: TGCGCCAGCAGCTTGGCAGTACACTATGGCTACACCTTC
CDR3 protein: CASSLAVHYGYTF

D gene: -
clone size: once
V gene: TRBV5-4
J gene: TRBJ1-1
CDR3 DNA: TGTGCCAGCAGCTCCTCCGGGACAACGAACACTGAAGCTTTCTTT
CDR3 protein: CASSSSGTTNTEAFF

D gene: -
clone size: -
V gene: TRBV28
J gene: TRBJ1-5
CDR3 DNA: TGTGCCAGCAGTTTATCTCCGGGGGCGAAGGCCACCCGGGAGCAGCCCCAGCATTTT
CDR3 protein: CASSLSPGAKATREQPQHF

D gene: TRBD2
clone size: -
V gene: TRBV5-4
J gene: TRBJ2-7
CDR3 DNA: TGTGCCAGCAGCTTGGCCGGGAGGGAGTCGTACTTC
CDR3 protein: CASSLAGRESYF

D gene: -
clone size: -
V gene: TRBV2
J gene: TRBJ1-1
CDR3 DNA: TGTGCCAGCAGTGAAGGGGCCAACCGGCCTGAAGCTTTCTTT
CDR3 protein: CASSEGANRPEAFF

D gene: TRBD2
clone size: -
V gene: TRBV10-3
J gene: TRBJ2-5
CDR3 DNA: TGTGCCATCAACGGGGATCGGGAGGAGGGGCAAGAGACCCAGTACTTC
CDR3 protein: CAINGDREEGQETQYF

D gene: TRBD2
clone size: -
V gene: TRBV4-1
J gene: TRBJ2-7
CDR3 DNA: TGCGCCAGCAGCCAAGGGGGACTAGCGGGAGACTACGAGCAGTACTTC
CDR3 protein: CASSQGGLAGDYEQYF

D gene: TRBD1
clone size: once
V gene: TRBV18
J gene: TRBJ2-7
CDR3 DNA: TGTGCCAGCTCACCGACGGATAACTGGGACAGGGACAATAACGAGCAGTACTTC
CDR3 protein: CASSPTDNWDRDNNEQYF

D gene: TRBD1
clone size: -
V gene: TRBV6-5
J gene: TRBJ1-1
CDR3 DNA: TGTGCCAGCAGCGGGACAGGGGGCGAAGCTTTCTTT
CDR3 protein: CASSGTGGEAFF

D gene: -
clone size: -
V gene: TRBV4-1
J gene: TRBJ1-2
CDR3 DNA: TGCGCCAGCAGCCAAGCTCCCGCTTATGGCTACACCTTC
CDR3 protein: CASSQAPAYGYTF

D gene: TRBD2
clone size: -
V gene: TRBV7-9
J gene: TRBJ2-3
CDR3 DNA: TGTGCCAGCAGCCCCCTAGCGGGGGGGAGCACAGATACGCAGTATTTT
CDR3 protein: CASSPLAGGSTDTQYF

D gene: -
clone size: -
V gene: TRBV5-5
J gene: TRBJ1-1
CDR3 DNA: TGTGCCAGCAGCCCCCTTTCCGATGGGACTGAAGCTTTCTTT
CDR3 protein: CASSPLSDGTEAFF

D gene: -
clone size: -
V gene: TRBV19
J gene: TRBJ1-2
CDR3 DNA: TGTGCCAGCAGCCTCGAAAAAACAGGGAACTATGGCTACACCTTC
CDR3 protein: CASSLEKTGNYGYTF

D gene: TRBD2
clone size: -
V gene: TRBV7-9
J gene: TRBJ2-1
CDR3 DNA: TGTGCCAGCAGCACCGGGACTAGCGGGGGTAATGAGCAGTTCTTC
CDR3 protein: CASSTGTSGGNEQFF

D gene: -
clone size: -
V gene: TRBV27
J gene: TRBJ2-7
CDR3 DNA: TGTGCCAGCAGTTTTAACGCGGGGCGGAGCTTCTACGAGCAGTACTTC
CDR3 protein: CASSFNAGRSFYEQYF

D gene: TRBD1
clone size: -
V gene: TRBV11-2
J gene: TRBJ2-7
CDR3 DNA: TGTGCCAGCAGCCGAGTAATACAGGGGGAGCTGTACTTC
CDR3 protein: CASSRVIQGELYF

D gene: TRBD1
clone size: -
V gene: TRBV6-5
J gene: TRBJ1-4
CDR3 DNA: TGTGCCAGCAGTTACTCCCTTGGGCAGGGGGATGAAAAACTGTTTTTT
CDR3 protein: CASSYSLGQGDEKLFF

D gene: TRBD1
clone size: once
V gene: TRBV2
J gene: TRBJ2-1
CDR3 DNA: TGTGCCAGCAGAGGACAGGCTCACAATGAGCAGTTCTTC
CDR3 protein: CASRGQAHNEQFF

D gene: TRBD1
clone size: -
V gene: TRBV6-5
J gene: TRBJ1-5
CDR3 DNA: TGTGCCAGCAGGCCGTCAGGGGGCGGCAATCAGCCCCAGCATTTT
CDR3 protein: CASRPSGGGNQPQHF

D gene: TRBD2
clone size: -
V gene: TRBV13
J gene: TRBJ2-1
CDR3 DNA: TGTGCCAGCAGCCCGACTAGCGGGAGGGCCCGCGATGAGCAGTTCTTC
CDR3 protein: CASSPTSGRARDEQFF

D gene: -
clone size: -
V gene: TRBV6-5
J gene: TRBJ1-2
CDR3 DNA: TGTGCCACCGAACTTGGCGGGACGGGTTATGGCTACACCTTC
CDR3 protein: CATELGGTGYGYTF

D gene: -
clone size: -
V gene: TRBV9
J gene: TRBJ1-2
CDR3 DNA: TGTGCCAGCAGCGGAGATGAGGGACCCCAGGGGGGCTACACCTTC
CDR3 protein: CASSGDEGPQGGYTF

D gene: -
clone size: -
V gene: TRBV4-1
J gene: TRBJ2-5
CDR3 DNA: TGCGCCAGCAGCCCGCGGCCGATAGGACAAGAGACCCAGTACTTC
CDR3 protein: CASSPRPIGQETQYF

D gene: -
clone size: -
V gene: TRBV9
J gene: TRBJ2-3
CDR3 DNA: TGTGCCAGCAGCGGGGGGGCGGCTAGCACAGATACGCAGTATTTT
CDR3 protein: CASSGGAASTDTQYF

D gene: -
clone size: -
V gene: TRBV5-4
J gene: TRBJ1-2
CDR3 DNA: TGTGCCAGCAGCTTAGAGGGGAACGGCTACACCTTC
CDR3 protein: CASSLEGNGYTF

D gene: -
clone size: -
V gene: TRBV29-1
J gene: TRBJ2-2
CDR3 DNA: TGCAGCGTCGCCCGACTAGTAAGGGAAAACACCGGGGAGCTGTTTTTT
CDR3 protein: CSVARLVRENTGELFF

D gene: TRBD2
clone size: -
V gene: TRBV10-2
J gene: TRBJ2-7
CDR3 DNA: TGCGCCAGCAGCAAAGGGACTAGCGGGTTCTCAGACTTC
CDR3 protein: CASSKGTSGFSDF

D gene: -
clone size: -
V gene: TRBV27
J gene: TRBJ2-7
CDR3 DNA: TGTGCCAGCAGTCCCCGACCGGGACCTTCCTACGAGCAGTACTTC
CDR3 protein: CASSPRPGPSYEQYF

D gene: -
clone size: -
V gene: TRBV18
J gene: TRBJ2-4
CDR3 DNA: TGTGCCAGCTCACCACCGCCGGGAATAGCCAAAAACATTCAGTACTTC
CDR3 protein: CASSPPPGIAKNIQYF

D gene: -
clone size: -
V gene: TRBV6-1
J gene: TRBJ2-7
CDR3 DNA: TGTGCCAGCAGCCCGGGACCTACCTACGAGCAGTACTTC
CDR3 protein: CASSPGPTYEQYF

D gene: TRBD1
clone size: -
V gene: TRBV7-9
J gene: TRBJ1-2
CDR3 DNA: TGTGCCAGCAGTCTCGGACAGGGAAAGGATGGCTACACCTTC
CDR3 protein: CASSLGQGKDGYTF

D gene: TRBD2
clone size: -
V gene: TRBV6-5
J gene: TRBJ2-3
CDR3 DNA: TGTGCCAGCAGTCGGACTAGCGGGACAGATACGCAGTATTTT
CDR3 protein: CASSRTSGTDTQYF

D gene: TRBD2
clone size: -
V gene: TRBV13
J gene: TRBJ2-1
CDR3 DNA: TGTGCCAGCAGCGCCGCGGGACTAGAAGTTTCGGGCAATGAGCAGTTCTTC
CDR3 protein: CASSAAGLEVSGNEQFF